A selection of T cell receptor beta chains follows, all from one sample in a study of T cells expressing NK-cell markers. TCRdb re-called the 5' RACE reads, yielding one record per CDR3 amino acid sequence without DNA. This sample contains hundreds of thousands of distinct CDR3 sequences. Sequenced material: blood T cells: a sorted CD56 or NKG2C T cell subset, CD4+ or CD8+ T cells, or bulk PBMC T cells (not recorded which). These receptors all stem from a man between 18 and 69 years old in good health. Both conserved end residues are part of each CDR3.

j_call v_call cdr3_aa
TRBJ1-1 TRBV9 CASSPGDVMNTEAFF
TRBJ1-4 TRBV5-1 CASSWSTGSNEKLFF
TRBJ2-1 TRBV2 CASSPGLAGGRGEQFF
TRBJ1-1 TRBV2 CASSGNRAGGEAFF
TRBJ2-7 TRBV6-5 CASMASAGEQYF
TRBJ1-5 TRBV7-9 CASSLVLGGFSQPQHF
TRBJ2-7 TRBV5-1 CASSLAVGTGAYEQYF
TRBJ2-7 TRBV20-1 CSARPSGIYEQYF
TRBJ1-4 TRBV7-2 CASSLAQSGTEKLFF
TRBJ1-1 TRBV6-1 CASSEDKGVLDAEAFF
TRBJ1-6 TRBV2 CATRGDYSPLHF
TRBJ1-4 TRBV5-1 CASSLTGEDEKLFF
TRBJ1-1 TRBV7-3 CASSSMGGQGTEAFF
TRBJ2-4 TRBV2 CASSLAGGLNIQYF
TRBJ2-2 TRBV6-2/TRBV6-3 CASSYSIGGLGELFF
TRBJ1-1 TRBV6-1 CASSALTGSTEAFF
TRBJ1-5 TRBV5-5 CASSLHGGGGQPQHF
TRBJ2-5 TRBV11-2 CASSLSGQGFQTQYF
TRBJ2-5 TRBV7-8 CASSVNPGLAGKETQYF
TRBJ1-2 TRBV20-1 CSARELGTGGYGYTF
TRBJ2-5 TRBV27 CASGGSRETQYF
TRBJ1-6 TRBV7-9 CASSLGGAAYSPLHF
TRBJ2-5 TRBV6-1 CASSSYSRGVEETQYF
TRBJ2-7 TRBV12-3/TRBV12-4 CASSSLSGQDYEQYF
TRBJ2-7 TRBV5-6 CASSPGGLGRGKFYEQYF
TRBJ1-5 TRBV3-1 CASSQGDTSNQPQHF
TRBJ2-3 TRBV29-1 CSVGALDIGTDTQYF
TRBJ2-1 TRBV6-1 CASSMGDSSYNEQFF